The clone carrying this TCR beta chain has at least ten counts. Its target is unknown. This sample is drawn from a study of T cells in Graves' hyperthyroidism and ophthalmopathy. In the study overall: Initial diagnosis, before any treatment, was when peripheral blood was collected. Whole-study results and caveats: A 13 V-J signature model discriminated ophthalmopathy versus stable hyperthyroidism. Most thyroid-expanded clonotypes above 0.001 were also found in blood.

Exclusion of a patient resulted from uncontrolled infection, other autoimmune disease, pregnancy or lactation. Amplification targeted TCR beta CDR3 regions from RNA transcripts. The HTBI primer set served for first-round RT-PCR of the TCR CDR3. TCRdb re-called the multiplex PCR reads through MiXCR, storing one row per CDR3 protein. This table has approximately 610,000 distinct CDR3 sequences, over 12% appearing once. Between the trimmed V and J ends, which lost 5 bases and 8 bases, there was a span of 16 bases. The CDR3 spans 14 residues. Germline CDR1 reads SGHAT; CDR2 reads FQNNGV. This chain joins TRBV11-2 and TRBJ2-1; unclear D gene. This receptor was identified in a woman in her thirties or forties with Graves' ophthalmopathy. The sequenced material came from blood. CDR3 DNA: TGTGCCAGCAGCCCGAACGTTTTGGACGATGAGCAGTTCTTC. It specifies CASSPNVLDDEQFF. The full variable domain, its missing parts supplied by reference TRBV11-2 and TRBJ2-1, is EAGVAQSPRYKIIEKRQSVAFWCNPISGHATLYWYQQILGQGPKLLIQFQNNGVVDDSQLPKDRFSAERLKGVDSTLKIQPAKLEDSAVYLCASSPNVLDDEQFFGPGTRLTVL.